There are many counts of the clone carrying this T cell receptor (beta chain). Its antigen is still unknown. A read error may produce the germline difference seen at one junction end. Synthesis of cDNA used 5'RACE (with 10-nucleotide random UMIs). TCRdb called the 5' RACE reads again in MiXCR, with one record for every CDR3 protein. The repertoire holds 40,000 to 50,000 distinct CDR3 sequences, with 1.9% as singletons. Germline V gene lookup returns CDR1 SGHRS and CDR2 YFSETQ. The CDR3 length is 13 residues. This specimen belongs to a study of neurological immune-mediated disorders. General observations from the study: The multiple sclerosis repertoire cluster was associated with no clinical or MRI feature. Phylogenetic grouping placed 18 of 34 multiple sclerosis patients' repertoires in one related-CDR3 cluster, a possible signature.

This receptor was obtained from a woman aged 40 to 50 with multiple sclerosis. The sequenced sample was PBMCs. This chain connects TRBV5-1 to TRBJ2-1; TRBD1 agrees at 11 bases. The CDR3 sequence is CASSSGTGGSWDF. The CDR3 DNA reads TGCGCCAGCTCCTCCGGGACAGGGGGGTCATGGGACTTC.